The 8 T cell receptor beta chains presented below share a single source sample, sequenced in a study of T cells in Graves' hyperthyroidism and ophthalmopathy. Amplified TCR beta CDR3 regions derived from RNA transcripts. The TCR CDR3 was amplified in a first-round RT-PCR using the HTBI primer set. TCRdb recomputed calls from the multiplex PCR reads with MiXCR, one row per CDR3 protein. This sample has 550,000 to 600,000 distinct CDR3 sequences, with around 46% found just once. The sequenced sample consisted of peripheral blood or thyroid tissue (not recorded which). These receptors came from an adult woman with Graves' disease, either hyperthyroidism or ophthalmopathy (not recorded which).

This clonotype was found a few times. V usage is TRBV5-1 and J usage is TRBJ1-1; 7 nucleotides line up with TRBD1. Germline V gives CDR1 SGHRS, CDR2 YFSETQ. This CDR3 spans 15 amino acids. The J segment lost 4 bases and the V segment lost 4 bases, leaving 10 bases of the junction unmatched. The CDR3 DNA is TGCGCCAGCAGCGACGGGGACAGTTGGGGCACTGAAGCTTTCTTT. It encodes CASSDGDSWGTEAFF.

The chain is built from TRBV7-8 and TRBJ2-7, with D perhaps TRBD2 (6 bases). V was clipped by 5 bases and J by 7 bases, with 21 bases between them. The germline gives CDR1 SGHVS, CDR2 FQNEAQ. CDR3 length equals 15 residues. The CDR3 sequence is CASSPETRRRHEQYF. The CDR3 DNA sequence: TGTGCCAGCAGCCCAGAGACTAGGAGGCGTCATGAGCAGTACTTC.

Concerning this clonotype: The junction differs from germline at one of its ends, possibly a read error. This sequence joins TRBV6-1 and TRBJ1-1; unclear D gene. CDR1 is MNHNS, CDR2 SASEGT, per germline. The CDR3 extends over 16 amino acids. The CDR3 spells CASSEWACQRNTEAFF. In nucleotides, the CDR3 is TGCGCCAGCAGTGAATGGGCATGCCAGAGGAACACTGAAGCTTTCTTT.

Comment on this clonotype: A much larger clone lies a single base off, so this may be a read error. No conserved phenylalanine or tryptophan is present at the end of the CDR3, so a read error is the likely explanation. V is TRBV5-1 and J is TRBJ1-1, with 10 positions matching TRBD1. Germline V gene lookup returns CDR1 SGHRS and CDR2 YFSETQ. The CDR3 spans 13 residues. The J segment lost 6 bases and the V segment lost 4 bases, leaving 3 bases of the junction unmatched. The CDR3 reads CASSPGQGPEAFL. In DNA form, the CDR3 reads TGCGCCAGCAGCCCGGGACAGGGGCCTGAAGCTTTCCTT.

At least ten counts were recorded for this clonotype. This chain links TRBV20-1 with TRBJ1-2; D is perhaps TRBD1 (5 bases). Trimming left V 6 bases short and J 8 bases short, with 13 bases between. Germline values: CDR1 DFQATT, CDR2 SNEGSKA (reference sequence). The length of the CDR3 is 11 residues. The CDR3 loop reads CSAQGLSGYTF. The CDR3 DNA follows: TGCAGTGCGCAGGGACTAAGCGGCTACACCTTC.

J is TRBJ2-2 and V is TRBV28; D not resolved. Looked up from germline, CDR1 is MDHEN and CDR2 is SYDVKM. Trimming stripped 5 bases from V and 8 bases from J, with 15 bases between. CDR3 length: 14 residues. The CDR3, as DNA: TGTGCCAGCAGTCCCCATCTGGGCGCAGGGGAGCTGTTTTTT. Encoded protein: CASSPHLGAGELFF. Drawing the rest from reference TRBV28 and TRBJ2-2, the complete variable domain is DVKVTQSSRYLVKRTGEKVFLECVQDMDHENMFWYRQDPGLGLRLIYFSYDVKMKEKGDIPEGYSVSREKKERFSLILESASTNQTSMYLCASSPHLGAGELFFGEGSRLTVL.

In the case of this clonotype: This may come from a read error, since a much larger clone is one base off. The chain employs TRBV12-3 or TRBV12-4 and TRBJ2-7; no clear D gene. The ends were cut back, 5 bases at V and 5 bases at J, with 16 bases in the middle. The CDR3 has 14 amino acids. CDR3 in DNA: TGTGCCAGCAGTGACTCAGGTTTTCGGAACGAGCAGTACTTC. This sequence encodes CASSDSGFRNEQYF.

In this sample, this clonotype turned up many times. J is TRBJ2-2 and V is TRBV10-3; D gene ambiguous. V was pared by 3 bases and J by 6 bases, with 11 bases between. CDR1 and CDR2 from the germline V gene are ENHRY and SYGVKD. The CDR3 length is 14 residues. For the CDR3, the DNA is TGTGCCATCAGTGACGTTAAGGTCGCCGGGGAGCTGTTTTTT. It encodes CAISDVKVAGELFF.